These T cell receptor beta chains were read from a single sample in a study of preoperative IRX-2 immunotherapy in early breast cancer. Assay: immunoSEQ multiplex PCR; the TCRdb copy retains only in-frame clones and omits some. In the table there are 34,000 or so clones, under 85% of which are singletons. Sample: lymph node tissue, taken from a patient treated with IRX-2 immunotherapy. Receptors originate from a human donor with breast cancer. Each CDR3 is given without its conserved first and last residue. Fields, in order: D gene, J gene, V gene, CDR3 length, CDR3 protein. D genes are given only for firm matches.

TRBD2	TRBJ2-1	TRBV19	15	ASTPGGGLAPIRQGF
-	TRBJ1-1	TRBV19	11	ASSNQGYTEAF
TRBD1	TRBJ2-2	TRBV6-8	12	ASSYTGETGELF
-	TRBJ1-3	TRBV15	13	ATSRAGQGGNTIY
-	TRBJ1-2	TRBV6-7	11	ASRRDRWGGYT
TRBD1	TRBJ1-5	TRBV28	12	ASKTGASNQPQH
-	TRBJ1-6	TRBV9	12	ASSGHSDNSPLH
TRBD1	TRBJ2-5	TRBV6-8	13	ASSDPATGAETQY
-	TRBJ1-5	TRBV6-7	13	ASSELGLSNQPQH
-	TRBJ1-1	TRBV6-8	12	ASMRGIMNTKAF
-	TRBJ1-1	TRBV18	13	ASSTDGAGNTEAF
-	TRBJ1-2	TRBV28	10	ASSLRSYGYT
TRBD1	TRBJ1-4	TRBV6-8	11	AIRGGRNEKLF
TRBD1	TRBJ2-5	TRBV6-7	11	ASNTGVGETQY
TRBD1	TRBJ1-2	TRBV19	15	ASSISIGEPGQSGYT
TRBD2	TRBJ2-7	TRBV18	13	ASSAGLAGAYEQY
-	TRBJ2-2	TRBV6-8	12	ASSYLGGTGELF
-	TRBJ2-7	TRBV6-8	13	ASSGAEYNSYEQY
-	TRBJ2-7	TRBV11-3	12	ASTQGRGAYEQY
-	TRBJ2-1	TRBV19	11	AASSDSYNEQF
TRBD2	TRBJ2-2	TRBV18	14	ASSPLSGGLPGELF
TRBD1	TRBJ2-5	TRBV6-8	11	AIKGQGQETQY
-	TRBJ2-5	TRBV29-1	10	SVGGIKETQY
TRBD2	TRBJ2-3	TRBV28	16	ASSYLLAGGPGTDTQY
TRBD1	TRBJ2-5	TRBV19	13	ASTKGQGRRETQY
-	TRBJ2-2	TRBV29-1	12	SASIAGVTGELF
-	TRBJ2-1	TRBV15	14	ATSRVGVGSYNEQF
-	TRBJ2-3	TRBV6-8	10	ASAVRTDTQY
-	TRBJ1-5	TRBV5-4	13	ASSLVQGVHQPQH
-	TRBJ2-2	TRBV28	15	ASSLREPYRDPGELF
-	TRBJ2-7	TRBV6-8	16	ASSVYLVGVWALYEQY
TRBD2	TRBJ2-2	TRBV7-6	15	ASSFDVAGANTGELF
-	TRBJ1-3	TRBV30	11	AWSIPAGNTIY
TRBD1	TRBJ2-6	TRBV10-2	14	ASSGTGSSGANVLT
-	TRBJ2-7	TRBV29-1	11	SVEKGGPPEQY
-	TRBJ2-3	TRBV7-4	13	ASSLVSRQTDTQY
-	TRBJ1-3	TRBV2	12	ASRAQGPGNTIY